Each of the 10 T cell receptor beta chains below was sequenced from the same sample in a study of blood T cell repertoires in COVID-19. Some clones are missing from TCRdb's copy, which holds only in-frame ones; the method was immunoSEQ multiplex PCR. The repertoire holds about 95,000 clones, with 84% as singletons. Input material: peripheral blood. The source of these receptors is a human donor in a cohort sampled during active COVID-19.

The chain uses TRBV28 and TRBJ1-5; D not certain. CDR3 length equals 13 residues. Trimming removed 3 bases from V and 6 bases from J, with 9 bases in between. Germline CDR1 MDHEN, CDR2 SYDVKM. For the CDR3, the DNA is TGTGCCAGCAGTTTGTCCCCCAGTCAGCCCCAGCATTTT. Translating gives CASSLSPSQPQHF.

The CDR3 loop reads CASSSSGFGYTF. The CDR3 bases are TGTGCCAGCAGTTCCTCCGGGTTTGGCTACACCTTC. The chain recombines TRBV28 with TRBJ1-2; D remains ambiguous. CDR3 length: 12 residues. Germline V gives CDR1 MDHEN, CDR2 SYDVKM. The V gene lost 4 bases and the J gene lost 7 bases, with 10 bases spanning the gap.

DNA for the CDR3: TGCGCCAGCAGCCAAGCCGGGACTAGCGGGAGGGACACGCAGTATTTT. Translated, it gives CASSQAGTSGRDTQYF. The chain joins TRBV4-1 to TRBJ2-3, with TRBD2 matching over 16 bases. CDR3 length: 16 amino acids. The V gene's germline CDR1 is MGHRA and CDR2 YSYEKL. The trim removed 1 base at V and 9 bases at J, leaving 4 bases unmatched.

V usage is TRBV11-2 and J usage is TRBJ2-6, with D possibly matching TRBD1 (6 bases). V was trimmed by 8 bases and J by 0 bases, leaving 17 bases between them. Germline loops: CDR1 SGHAT, CDR2 FQNNGV. The CDR3 has 17 residues. The CDR3 DNA sequence: TGTGCCAGCTCCCCAGTGACAGGCGTCTCTGGGGCCAACGTCCTGACTTTC. It translates to CASSPVTGVSGANVLTF. Combining the CDR3 with reference TRBV11-2 and TRBJ2-6 gives the whole variable domain EAGVAQSPRYKIIEKRQSVAFWCNPISGHATLYWYQQILGQGPKLLIQFQNNGVVDDSQLPKDRFSAERLKGVDSTLKIQPAKLEDSAVYLCASSPVTGVSGANVLTFGAGSRLTVL.

The genes are TRBV7-9 and TRBJ2-1; the match to TRBD2 covers 13 bases. The CDR3 has 15 amino acids. Per germline, CDR1 SEHNR and CDR2 FQNEAQ (reference sequence). Losses at the gene ends were 5 bases for V and 8 bases for J; bases not matched to a gene: 6. CDR3 protein: CASSLLAGGPHEQFF. The CDR3 bases are TGTGCCAGCAGCCTACTAGCGGGAGGGCCTCATGAGCAGTTCTTC.

This clone appeared once. V gene TRBV18 combines with J gene TRBJ1-2; 7 positions match TRBD1. Germline V gene lookup returns CDR1 KGHSH and CDR2 LQKENI. CDR3 length: 16 amino acids. The V and J ends lost 3 bases and 2 bases, in that order; junction bases with no gene match: 9. The CDR3 DNA sequence: TGTGCCAGCTCACCCCTAATAACAGGGGAGAACTATGGCTACACCTTC. Translating gives CASSPLITGENYGYTF.

The CDR3 DNA reads as TGTGCCAGCAGCGTCACTAGCGGCAAATCCTACAATGAGCAGTTCTTC. This translates into CASSVTSGKSYNEQFF. This chain links TRBV7-6 with TRBJ2-1; TRBD2 agrees at 8 bases. V lost 5 bases, J lost 1 base, and 7 bases stayed unmatched. There are 16 residues in the CDR3. Germline CDR1 SGHVS, CDR2 FNYEAQ.

The J gene is TRBJ1-5, the V gene TRBV4-1; TRBD1 might be the D (5 bases). The CDR3 length is 14 residues. Trimming pared 0 bases from V and 6 bases from J, leaving 9 bases between. The V gene's germline CDR1 is MGHRA and CDR2 YSYEKL. The CDR3 loop is CASSQEGRAQPQHF. CDR3 coding DNA: TGCGCCAGCAGCCAAGAAGGCAGGGCTCAGCCCCAGCATTTT.

V usage is TRBV5-8 and J usage is TRBJ1-6; D is perhaps TRBD1 (5 bases). V gave up 4 bases and J gave up 10 bases, with 15 bases separating them. Germline loops: CDR1 SGHTS, CDR2 YDEGEE. CDR3 length: 14 amino acids. CDR3 protein: CASSAGTARSPLHF. In nucleotides, the CDR3 is TGTGCCAGCAGCGCGGGGACCGCGAGGTCACCCCTCCACTTT.

The V gene is TRBV7-3, the J gene TRBJ1-1; D may be TRBD1 (6 bases). V lost 3 bases and J lost 0, with 8 bases in between. The CDR3 covers 14 residues. CDR1 and CDR2 from the germline V gene are SGHTA and FQGTGA. The CDR3 DNA reads TGTGCCAGCAGCTTTCAGGGGATGAACACTGAAGCTTTCTTT. Protein: CASSFQGMNTEAFF.